This TCR beta chain was observed in a study of beta chain features in type 1 diabetes. The sample holds a few counts of this clone. The antigen remains undetermined. Investigators reverse transcribed all isolated RNA, so they sequenced expressed TCRB transcripts. The table came from immunoSEQ multiplex PCR; TCRdb's copy has only in-frame clones and leaves some out. Of about 190,000 clones listed, approximately 7.8% are singletons. Findings and limits, study-wide: Patients' naive, central memory and Treg TCRB repertoires seemed closer to one another than those of healthy donors. A moderate, significant TCRB CDR3 shortening appeared in type 1 diabetes across four CD4+ subsets.

Purity above 95% was achieved in all sorted populations. This CDR3 is 15 amino acids long. Looked up from germline, CDR1 is SGHRS and CDR2 is YFSETQ. After removal of 3 bases from V and 6 bases from J, the junction contained 9 bases not matched to a gene. The sample comprised central memory CD4+ T cells from blood. The rearrangement joins TRBV5-1 to TRBJ2-1; 7 bases agree with TRBD2. This receptor was obtained from a woman between 35 and 50 years old with type 1 diabetes. The CDR3 sequence is CASSSGTGGVNEQFF. The CDR3 DNA is TGCGCCAGCAGCTCCGGGACTGGGGGGGTCAATGAGCAGTTCTTC.